These 25 T cell receptor beta chains share one sample of origin, sequenced in a study of T-cell reconstitution after alpha-beta-depleted transplantation in children. Unique molecular identifiers featured in how the TCRbeta library was prepared. TCRdb passed the PCR reads through MiXCR, listing each CDR3 protein once. The table records hundreds of thousands of distinct CDR3 sequences, about an eighth of them present only once. The sequencing here drew on PBMCs, mostly from graft donor cells, taken 360 days after TCRalphabeta/CD19-depleted stem cell transplant. The origin of the receptors is a male patient between 10 and 17 years old who had a stem cell transplant for acute myeloid leukemia, so the T cells may come from the graft donor.

This clonotype was recorded a few times. The chain employs TRBV7-2 and TRBJ2-3; D not resolved. V was shortened by 3 bases and J by 5 bases, with 6 bases between the two germline ends. From germline, CDR1 is SGHTA and CDR2 FQGNSA. The CDR3 loop spans 12 amino acids. CDR3 sequence reads: CASSFYRDTQYF. The CDR3, as DNA: TGTGCCAGCAGCTTTTACCGAGATACGCAGTATTTT.

The J gene is TRBJ2-2, the V gene TRBV7-6, with TRBD1 matching 7 bases. V was pared by 0 bases and J by 0 bases, with 7 bases of the junction left unmatched. This CDR3 has 18 amino acids. CDR1 is SGHVS, CDR2 FNYEAQ, per germline. CDR3 DNA sequence: TGTGCCAGCAGCTTAGCGCTGACAGGGTCCCCGAACACCGGGGAGCTGTTTTTT. It codes for CASSLALTGSPNTGELFF.

This clonotype was counted a few times. In nucleotides, the CDR3 is TGCAGTGCTAGCCCCCTCACTCGCACAGATACGCAGTATTTT. This translates into CSASPLTRTDTQYF. This chain links TRBV20-1 with TRBJ2-3; no firm D call. CDR1 and CDR2 (germline): DFQATT, SNEGSKA (reference sequence). V was clipped by 3 bases and J by 1 base, with 11 bases between them. The CDR3 contains 14 residues.

To note about this clonotype: A read error is possible here, since a much larger clone lies one base away. The rearrangement uses TRBV12-3 or TRBV12-4 and TRBJ2-2; 9 positions match TRBD1. There are 14 residues in the CDR3. V was clipped by 11 bases and J by 6 bases; unmatched bases: 10. The CDR3 reads CALWDRAMAGELFF. The CDR3 DNA sequence: TGTGCCCTCTGGGACAGGGCAATGGCCGGGGAGCTGTTTTTT.

This clonotype was seen more than once but under ten times. The chain uses TRBV11-2 and TRBJ1-2; D gene uncertain. The germline CDR1 and CDR2 sequences are SGHAT and FQNNGV. This CDR3 contains 14 residues. The ends were cut back, 0 bases at V and 0 bases at J, with 5 bases in the middle. The CDR3 DNA reads TGTGCCAGCAGCTTAGATACAGCTAACTATGGCTACACCTTC. Amino acids: CASSLDTANYGYTF.

The genes are TRBV28 and TRBJ2-7; D ambiguous. The CDR3 runs 12 residues. V lost 11 bases, J lost 6 bases, and 17 bases lay in between. Germline V gives CDR1 MDHEN, CDR2 SYDVKM. CDR3 DNA sequence: TGTGCCGCCAGCAGTTTATTCCTCGAGCAGTACTTC. It codes for CAASSLFLEQYF.

Many counts were recorded for this clonotype. The V gene is TRBV11-2, the J gene TRBJ2-1; possible D gene TRBD2, 6 bases. The CDR3 loop spans 14 amino acids. Trimming shortened V by 4 bases and J by 9 bases, and 16 bases separated the two germline ends. Per the germline V gene, CDR1 is SGHAT and CDR2 is FQNNGV. CDR3 residues: CASSSLLAVSEQFF. For the CDR3, the DNA is TGTGCCAGCAGCTCACTTTTAGCGGTAAGTGAGCAGTTCTTC.

The V gene is TRBV20-1, the J gene TRBJ2-7; D call uncertain. Germline V CDR1 and CDR2: DFQATT, SNEGSKA (reference sequence). This CDR3 contains 11 residues. The V end lost 5 bases, the J end lost 3 bases, and 8 bases lay between the germline ends. CDR3 sequence (DNA): TGCAGTGCTGGTGGGATCTACGAGCAGTACTTC. Translating gives CSAGGIYEQYF.

This clonotype occurred many times. V is TRBV7-2 and J is TRBJ1-1; 11 bases are a match to TRBD1. V was pared by 4 bases and J by 1 base, with 5 bases of the junction left unmatched. The CDR3 extends over 16 amino acids. Germline V gives CDR1 SGHTA, CDR2 FQGNSA. The CDR3 DNA reads as TGTGCCAGCAGCTGGCGGACAGGGGGCCAGAACACTGAAGCTTTCTTT. Its translation is CASSWRTGGQNTEAFF.

The sample holds many counts of this clonotype. The V gene is TRBV24-1, the J gene TRBJ2-7, with 7 bases that match TRBD1. Germline assignment: CDR1 KGHDR and CDR2 SFDVKD. The CDR3 loop spans 12 amino acids. V lost 6 bases, J lost 3 bases, and 1 base stayed unmatched. This CDR3 is CATSSGGYEQYF. In DNA form, the CDR3 reads TGTGCCACCAGTTCAGGGGGCTACGAGCAGTACTTC.

Worth noting for this clonotype: This may be a read error: a much more frequent sequence differs by one nucleotide. CDR3 loop: CASTAGPRTTQYF. CDR3 sequence (DNA): TGTGCCAGCACTGCAGGGCCGCGGACGACCCAGTACTTC. The rearrangement links TRBV6-4 to TRBJ2-5, with D possibly being TRBD1 (5 bases). With 7 bases removed from V and 7 bases from J, the gap between germline ends came to 16 bases. This CDR3 comprises 13 residues. Per germline, CDR1 MRHNA and CDR2 SNTAGT.

A few counts support this clonotype. This chain joins TRBV5-1 and TRBJ2-3, with 7 bases lining up with TRBD2. V shed 4 bases and J 1 base; nucleotides not matched to a gene: 9. The CDR3 is 16 amino acids. Germline V CDR1 and CDR2: SGHRS, YFSETQ. The CDR3: CASSPLTSVGTDTQYF. The CDR3 DNA reads as TGCGCCAGCAGCCCCCTAACTAGCGTCGGCACAGATACGCAGTATTTT.

The CDR3 DNA is TGTGCCAGCAGCCGGAGCGGGCCCAGCTCCTACGAGCAGTACTTC. This gives the protein CASSRSGPSSYEQYF. This sequence joins TRBV6-1 and TRBJ2-7; D is possibly TRBD2 (6 bases). V shed 6 bases and J shed 0 bases, with 15 bases lying between them. The CDR3 spans 15 residues. From germline, CDR1 is MNHNS and CDR2 SASEGT.

This clonotype turned up a few times. This chain uses TRBV5-1 with TRBJ2-7; D tentatively fits TRBD1 or TRBD2 (5 bases each). V lost 0 bases and J lost 5, with 15 bases in between. CDR1 SGHRS and CDR2 YFSETQ come from the germline V gene. The CDR3 has 15 amino acids. The CDR3 sequence is CASSLGAGARNEQYF. In DNA, the CDR3 is TGCGCCAGCAGCTTGGGGGCCGGGGCCCGAAACGAGCAGTACTTC.

At least ten counts were recorded for this clonotype. The rearrangement uses TRBV27 and TRBJ2-1; the D gene is possibly TRBD1 (6 bases). Trimming took off 3 bases at V and 0 bases at J, with 9 bases between the two ends. This CDR3 spans 15 amino acids. The V gene's germline CDR1 is MNHEY and CDR2 SMNVEV (reference sequence). CDR3 coding DNA: TGTGCCAGCAGTTTGGGCAGGGGCTCCTACAATGAGCAGTTCTTC. It is translated as CASSLGRGSYNEQFF.

V usage is TRBV28 and J usage is TRBJ2-3, with D maybe TRBD1 (7 bases). The V end was cut by 3 bases, the J end by 0 bases, with 16 bases between. The CDR3 is made up of 17 amino acids. CDR1 is MDHEN, CDR2 SYDVKM, per germline. CDR3 amino acids: CASSLFSGGLSTDTQYF. The CDR3 nucleotides read TGTGCCAGCAGTTTGTTCTCAGGGGGACTTAGCACAGATACGCAGTATTTT.

This clonotype was seen more than once but under ten times. V is TRBV7-2 and J is TRBJ2-7; 9 bases fit TRBD2. The CDR3 spans 17 residues. With V trimmed by 1 base and J by 4 bases, 11 bases remained unmatched. Germline values: CDR1 SGHTA, CDR2 FQGNSA. The CDR3 reads CASSLVTGRLAEYEQYF. The CDR3 region has the DNA TGTGCCAGCAGCTTAGTGACGGGCCGACTAGCGGAATACGAGCAGTACTTC. The full variable domain, its missing parts supplied by reference TRBV7-2 and TRBJ2-7, is GAGVSQSPSNKVTEKGKDVELRCDPISGHTALYWYRQSLGQGLEFLIYFQGNSAPDKSGLPSDRFSAERTGGSVSTLTIQRTQQEDSAVYLCASSLVTGRLAEYEQYFGPGTRLTVT.

This clonotype was seen ten or more times. The rearrangement uses TRBV20-1 and TRBJ2-3, with D possibly called TRBD1 or TRBD2 (5 bases each). Germline CDR1 and CDR2: DFQATT and SNEGSKA (reference sequence). CDR3 length: 15 amino acids. V was shortened by 3 bases and J by 0 bases, with 13 bases between the two germline ends. CDR3 DNA: TGCAGTGCTAGTGAGGGGTTCACTAGCACAGATACGCAGTATTTT. Encoded protein: CSASEGFTSTDTQYF.

DNA for the CDR3: TGCAGTGCTAGAAAAGGGCCTCGGGCCGCGCGGACCGAAGATAATTCACCCCTCCACTTT. Its translation: CSARKGPRAARTEDNSPLHF. This chain joins TRBV20-1 and TRBJ1-6; no firm D call. The germline V and J ends were trimmed by 2 bases and 5 bases, with 28 bases remaining between them. This CDR3 contains 20 residues. Germline values: CDR1 DFQATT, CDR2 SNEGSKA (reference sequence).

The J gene is TRBJ2-7, the V gene TRBV7-9; D gene uncertain. From germline, CDR1 is SEHNR and CDR2 FQNEAQ (reference sequence). V was pared by 7 bases and J by 3 bases, with 22 bases between. This CDR3 region has 16 residues. CDR3 protein: CASTSEVGAPYYEQYF. CDR3 sequence (DNA): TGTGCCAGCACCTCCGAGGTGGGCGCACCCTACTACGAGCAGTACTTC.

This clonotype was detected a few times. V and J are TRBV6-5 and TRBJ2-3, with D unresolved. CDR1 MNHEY and CDR2 SVGAGI come from the germline V gene. The V and J ends lost 5 bases and 4 bases respectively, with 22 bases between them. CDR3 length: 17 amino acids. The CDR3 region is CASSPLHFGPQADTQYF. The DNA for the CDR3 is TGTGCCAGCAGTCCCCTTCACTTCGGGCCACAAGCAGATACGCAGTATTTT.

This chain joins TRBV20-1 and TRBJ2-3, with 10 bases matching TRBD2. CDR1 and CDR2 (germline): DFQATT, SNEGSKA (reference sequence). J gave up 1 base and V 4 bases, and 5 bases lay outside the gene matches. The CDR3 has 15 amino acids. Written as DNA, the CDR3 is TGCAGTGCTACTATCCTAGCGGGAGGCACAGATACGCAGTATTTT. Encoded protein: CSATILAGGTDTQYF.

CDR3 amino acids: CASSPGGLAGFEQFF. The CDR3 DNA sequence: TGTGCCAGCAGTCCAGGGGGACTAGCCGGATTCGAGCAGTTCTTC. The chain combines TRBV28 with TRBJ2-1; TRBD2 aligns across 9 bases. Germline-derived CDR1 and CDR2 are MDHEN and SYDVKM. Germline trimming cut 5 bases from V and 10 bases from J; bases unmatched to any gene: 12. The CDR3 covers 15 residues.

This sequence joins TRBV12-3 or TRBV12-4 and TRBJ2-1; TRBD2 matches at 7 bases. V lost 4 bases and J lost 6; bases outside the gene matches: 6. The CDR3 length is 14 residues. Here the CDR3 DNA reads TGTGCCAGCAGTTATGTAGGCGGGAGCAATGAGCAGTTCTTC. Its protein product is CASSYVGGSNEQFF.

The chain carries TRBV6-1 and TRBJ1-1, with TRBD1 as a possible D gene (5 bases). V shed 8 bases and J shed 0 bases, with 13 bases lying between them. In germline, CDR1 is MNHNS, CDR2 SASEGT. CDR3 size: 14 residues. The CDR3 region is CASFKTAMNTEAFF. In DNA form, the CDR3 reads TGTGCCAGCTTTAAGACAGCAATGAACACTGAAGCTTTCTTT.